The 27 T cell receptor beta chains listed next were all sequenced from one sample in a study of blood T cell repertoires in COVID-19. The table came from immunoSEQ multiplex PCR; TCRdb's copy has only in-frame clones and leaves some out. Of a few hundred thousand clones in the sample, approximately 90% were seen once. Sequencing was done on a sample of PBMCs or T cells enriched from blood (not recorded which). Receptors were obtained from a young man who had recovered from COVID-19.

The V and J genes are TRBV28 and TRBJ1-5; no firm D call. Germline V gene sequence: CDR1 MDHEN, CDR2 SYDVKM. CDR3 length equals 12 residues. Trimming left V 5 bases short and J 10 bases short, with 12 bases between. The CDR3 protein is CASSPSVGPQHF. In DNA form, the CDR3 reads TGTGCCAGCAGTCCGTCGGTTGGTCCCCAGCATTTT.

The chain is built from TRBV5-6 and TRBJ2-7; D gene unclear. CDR1 and CDR2 (germline): SGHDT, YYEEEE. The CDR3 extends over 13 amino acids. V shed 0 bases and J shed 0 bases, with 4 bases lying between them. The CDR3 DNA follows: TGTGCCAGCAGCTTGGGCAGCTCCTACGAGCAGTACTTC. As protein: CASSLGSSYEQYF.

This rearrangement joins TRBV7-9 to TRBJ2-5; 9 bases line up with TRBD1. CDR1 is SEHNR and CDR2 is FQNEAQ in the germline V gene (reference sequence). The CDR3 spans 14 residues. After removal of 6 bases from V and 2 bases from J, the junction contained 4 bases not matched to a gene. In DNA form, the CDR3 reads TGTGCCAGCAGAACCGGGACAGGGCAAGAGACCCAGTACTTC. Its translation is CASRTGTGQETQYF.

This sequence joins TRBV6-1 and TRBJ2-7; 10 bases line up with TRBD2. CDR1 is MNHNS, CDR2 SASEGT, per germline. There are 17 residues in the CDR3. J was trimmed by 3 bases and V by 0 bases; bases with no gene match: 8. This CDR3 reads CASSEASSGSPYYEQYF. As DNA, the CDR3 is TGTGCCAGCAGTGAAGCGTCTAGCGGGAGCCCTTACTACGAGCAGTACTTC.

The V call is TRBV5-1, the J call TRBJ2-7; possibly TRBD1 for D (6 bases). V lost 0 bases, J lost 4 bases, and 11 bases lay in between. The germline V gene encodes CDR1 SGHRS and CDR2 YFSETQ. This CDR3 has 14 residues. The CDR3 protein is CASSLAGADYEQYF. As DNA, the CDR3 is TGCGCCAGCAGCTTGGCAGGGGCGGATTACGAGCAGTACTTC.

With respect to this clone: Other nucleotide sequences in the sample specify the same CDR3. The V gene is TRBV12-3 or TRBV12-4, the J gene TRBJ1-5, with no clear D. The CDR3 is 13 residues long. With 3 bases removed from V and 0 bases from J, the gap between germline ends came to 3 bases. CDR3: CASSFSSNQPQHF. The CDR3 bases are TGTGCCAGCAGTTTTAGTAGCAATCAGCCCCAGCATTTT.

V usage is TRBV29-1 and J usage is TRBJ2-3, with 7 bases fitting TRBD2. CDR1 SQVTM and CDR2 ANQGSEA come from the germline V gene. V shed 3 bases and J 4 bases; nucleotides not matched to a gene: 4. The length of the CDR3 is 13 residues. Here the CDR3 DNA reads TGCAGCGTTGAGCGGGAGATCCCAGATACGCAGTATTTT. It translates to CSVEREIPDTQYF.

The rearrangement joins TRBV6-5 to TRBJ2-7; the match to TRBD1 covers 9 bases. Losses at the gene ends were 5 bases for V and 6 bases for J; bases not matched to a gene: 11. The CDR3 spans 15 residues. The V gene's germline CDR1 is MNHEY and CDR2 SVGAGI. Here the CDR3 DNA reads TGTGCCAGCAGTAAGCCGGGACAGGGCGTGGGCGAGCAGTACTTC. Protein sequence: CASSKPGQGVGEQYF.

J is TRBJ2-7 and V is TRBV25-1; 8 bases are shared with TRBD2. Germline V gene data show CDR1 as MGHDK and CDR2 as SYGVNS. This CDR3 region has 14 residues. Trimming cost V 7 bases and J 2 bases; bases outside gene matches: 7. This CDR3 reads CASTGGRPPYEQYF. In nucleotides, the CDR3 is TGTGCCAGCACTGGCGGGAGGCCCCCCTACGAGCAGTACTTC.

V usage is TRBV21-1 and J usage is TRBJ2-5; the table's D call, TRBD2, has no DNA check behind it. TRBV21-1 is annotated as a pseudogene. The CDR3 covers 17 residues. The CDR3 loop reads CASSKSVAAATKETQYF. The CDR3 DNA reads as TGTGCCAGCAGCAAAAGCGTGGCCGCGGCCACTAAAGAGACCCAGTACTTC.

The CDR3 reads CASSLATGAGYGYTF. The CDR3 nucleotides read TGTGCCAGCAGCTTAGCCACAGGGGCGGGCTATGGCTACACCTTC. V usage is TRBV7-2 and J usage is TRBJ1-2; 7 bases agree with TRBD1. Trimming cost V 0 bases and J 4 bases; bases outside gene matches: 5. The germline CDR1 and CDR2 sequences are SGHTA and FQGNSA. This CDR3 contains 15 residues.

This clone has only a few counts. This chain joins TRBV29-1 and TRBJ1-4; D is possibly TRBD1 (6 bases). The CDR3 spans 14 residues. Trimming took off 4 bases at V and 8 bases at J, with 17 bases between the two ends. The germline V gene encodes CDR1 SQVTM and CDR2 ANQGSEA. The CDR3 region has the DNA TGCAGCGTTGTGATAGGGACACCAGGGGAAAAACTGTTTTTT. Translating it yields CSVVIGTPGEKLFF.

This clone came up a few times. V is TRBV5-5 and J is TRBJ2-5, with D tentatively TRBD1 (7 bases). The CDR3 sequence is 15 residues long. Trimming took 4 bases from V and 5 from J, leaving 18 bases between them. The germline gives CDR1 SGHKS, CDR2 YYEKEE (reference sequence). The CDR3 bases are TGTGCCAGCAGCGCCATGACAGGGACTCTCGAGACCCAGTACTTC. It yields the protein CASSAMTGTLETQYF.

V usage is TRBV19 and J usage is TRBJ2-7; 7 nucleotides match TRBD1. Germline CDR1 is LNHDA and CDR2 is SQIVND (reference sequence). This CDR3 is built from 14 residues. J lost 0 bases, V lost 6 bases, and 5 bases had no gene match. The CDR3 DNA reads TGTGCCAGTAGCTCAGGACAGGTCTCCTACGAGCAGTACTTC. It encodes CASSSGQVSYEQYF.

This chain joins TRBV2 and TRBJ2-1; 7 bases match TRBD2. CDR1 SNHLY and CDR2 FYNNEI come from the germline V gene. The V and J ends lost 8 bases and 9 bases, in that order; junction bases with no gene match: 16. The CDR3 spans 15 residues. CDR3 bases: TGTGCCAGCCGATCGGGCGGGAGCGCGACATTTGAGCAGTTCTTC. This translates into CASRSGGSATFEQFF.

This rearrangement joins TRBV19 to TRBJ1-2; D ambiguous. Germline V lookup: CDR1 LNHDA, CDR2 SQIVND (reference sequence). This CDR3 contains 12 residues. V shed 3 bases and J shed 3 bases, with 5 bases lying between them. CDR3 DNA sequence: TGTGCCAGTAGTATCCAGGACTATGGCTACACCTTC. This codes for CASSIQDYGYTF.

As for this clone: Other DNA sequences from this sample encode an identical CDR3 as well. V and J are TRBV10-3 and TRBJ2-2; the D gene is possibly TRBD1 (5 bases). The V gene's germline CDR1 is ENHRY and CDR2 SYGVKD. This CDR3 is built from 13 residues. The V end was cut by 6 bases, the J end by 5 bases, with 10 bases between. The CDR3 coding sequence is TGTGCCATCAGAGGGGCCGGGACCGGGGAGCTGTTTTTT. It translates to CAIRGAGTGELFF.

The gene calls are TRBV19 and TRBJ1-6, with 8 bases matching TRBD1. J gave up 9 bases and V 2 bases, and 3 bases lay outside the gene matches. This CDR3 has 14 amino acids. Germline V gene lookup returns CDR1 LNHDA and CDR2 SQIVND (reference sequence). CDR3 sequence (DNA): TGTGCCAGTAGTATAACAGGGGGTAGTTCACCCCTCCACTTT. Residues: CASSITGGSSPLHF.

The rearrangement links TRBV7-2 to TRBJ2-3, with 7 positions matching TRBD2. With V trimmed by 5 bases and J by 1 base, 9 bases remained unmatched. Germline V gene sequence: CDR1 SGHTA, CDR2 FQGNSA. The CDR3 has 16 amino acids. The CDR3 sequence is CASSVVGLAGTDTQYF. CDR3 DNA sequence: TGTGCCAGCAGCGTAGTAGGCCTAGCGGGCACAGATACGCAGTATTTT.

The chain uses TRBV30 and TRBJ2-2, with 7 bases that match TRBD1. V lost 0 bases and J lost 6; bases outside the gene matches: 7. This CDR3 has 15 amino acids. CDR1 and CDR2 from the germline V gene are GTSNPN and SVGIG (reference sequence). CDR3 sequence: CAWSVRKQGPGELFF. CDR3 sequence (DNA): TGTGCCTGGAGTGTAAGAAAACAGGGGCCCGGGGAGCTGTTTTTT. Complete variable domain (other parts from reference TRBV30 and TRBJ2-2): SQTIHQWPATLVQPVGSPLSLECTVEGTSNPNLYWYRQAAGRGLQLLFYSVGIGQISSEVPQNLSASRPQDRQFILSSKKLLLSDSGFYLCAWSVRKQGPGELFFGEGSRLTVL.

V gene TRBV27 combines with J gene TRBJ2-1; 9 positions agree with TRBD1. Germline values: CDR1 MNHEY, CDR2 SMNVEV (reference sequence). V was pared by 4 bases and J by 8 bases, with 9 bases of the junction left unmatched. The CDR3 length is 15 residues. This CDR3 is CASSSGQGRLYEQFF. The CDR3 DNA sequence: TGTGCCAGCAGTTCCGGACAGGGGCGCTTATATGAGCAGTTCTTC.

The chain has TRBV6-6 and TRBJ2-7; TRBD1 matches 10 bases. There are 16 residues in the CDR3. Unmatched junction bases numbered 13, after V lost 4 bases and J lost 7 bases. The germline CDR1 and CDR2 sequences are MNHNY and SVGAGI (reference sequence). In DNA, the CDR3 is TGTGCCAGCAGTTCTCCGGGACAGGGGTCCCGAGGGGAGCAGTACTTC. This translates into CASSSPGQGSRGEQYF.

The rearrangement joins TRBV3-1 (or the pseudogene TRBV3-2) to TRBJ2-7, with 7 bases identical to TRBD2. The CDR3 sequence is 15 residues long. The trim removed 4 bases at V and 8 bases at J, leaving 14 bases unmatched. Germline values: CDR1 LGHDT, CDR2 YNNKEL (reference sequence). CDR3 sequence (DNA): TGTGCCAGCAGCCGTACGATAGCGGGTGAGTTTCAGCAGTACTTC. The encoded protein is CASSRTIAGEFQQYF.

The DNA of the CDR3 is TGTGCCATCAGGGGGACAGAGAGAGAAAAACTGTTTTTT. Encoded protein: CAIRGTEREKLFF. The chain combines TRBV10-3 with TRBJ1-4; TRBD1 matches 7 bases. This CDR3 region has 13 residues. CDR1 is ENHRY and CDR2 is SYGVKD in the germline V gene. J gave up 8 bases and V 6 bases, and 6 bases lay outside the gene matches.

The chain is built from TRBV5-1 and TRBJ2-1; 7 bases are a match to TRBD1. V was pared by 3 bases and J by 2 bases, with 2 bases of the junction left unmatched. The germline CDR1 and CDR2 sequences are SGHRS and YFSETQ. CDR3 size: 14 residues. The DNA for the CDR3 is TGCGCCAGCAGCTCCGGACAGGCCTACAATGAGCAGTTCTTC. Translating it yields CASSSGQAYNEQFF.

The chain combines TRBV7-8 with TRBJ1-2; D is uncertain. The CDR3 contains 16 residues. Germline CDR1 and CDR2: SGHVS and FQNEAQ. V was trimmed by 4 bases and J by 5 bases, leaving 20 bases between them. The CDR3, as DNA: TGTGCCAGCAGCTCCCCCGGGAGCACTGATGGGTATGGCTACACCTTC. This translates into CASSSPGSTDGYGYTF.

The chain recombines TRBV28 with TRBJ1-4; possibly TRBD1 for D (6 bases). The CDR3 consists of 14 residues. The germline V and J ends were trimmed by 6 bases and 6 bases, with 14 bases remaining between them. The V gene's germline CDR1 is MDHEN and CDR2 SYDVKM. The CDR3 protein is CASSSPHRDEKLFF. In DNA, the CDR3 is TGTGCCAGCAGCTCCCCCCACAGGGATGAAAAACTGTTTTTT.